The 24 T cell receptor beta chains presented below share a single source sample, sequenced in a study of blood T cell repertoires in COVID-19. Data came from immunoSEQ multiplex PCR; TCRdb stores just in-frame clones and leaves some out. The table shows about 410,000 clones, with over 85% occurring only once. Sequencing input: PBMCs or T cells enriched from blood (not recorded which). The receptors come from a woman between 25 and 40 years old who had recovered from COVID-19.

The chain joins TRBV18 to TRBJ2-1; D perhaps matches TRBD1 (5 bases). V lost 2 bases and J 7 bases, leaving 12 bases between the germline ends. The CDR3 contains 14 residues. Germline CDR1 is KGHSH and CDR2 is LQKENI. CDR3 DNA sequence: TGTGCCAGCTCACCAGGTGCAGGGCAAAATGAGCAGTTCTTC. Its translation is CASSPGAGQNEQFF.

V usage is TRBV5-4 and J usage is TRBJ2-7, with TRBD1 matching over 9 bases. V trimming: 2 bases; J trimming: 7 bases; junction bases outside the gene matches: 4. Germline V gene lookup returns CDR1 SGHNT and CDR2 YYREEE (reference sequence). CDR3 length: 13 residues. CDR3 nucleotides: TGTGCCAGCAGCTTACAGGGGGCGCTAGAGCAGTACTTC. Translating it yields CASSLQGALEQYF.

The chain recombines TRBV19 with TRBJ1-5; 7 bases map to TRBD1. Germline V gene data show CDR1 as LNHDA and CDR2 as SQIVND (reference sequence). The CDR3 loop spans 15 amino acids. V lost 4 bases, J lost 0 bases, and 3 bases stayed unmatched. CDR3 region: CASSKTGNSNQPQHF. The CDR3, as DNA: TGTGCCAGTAGTAAGACAGGGAATAGCAATCAGCCCCAGCATTTT.

The chain uses TRBV7-9 and TRBJ1-2; D remains ambiguous. The CDR3 sequence is 12 residues long. Per germline, CDR1 SEHNR and CDR2 FQNEAQ (reference sequence). Trimming removed 1 base from V and 11 bases from J, with 11 bases in between. DNA for the CDR3: TGTGCCAGCAGCTTAGTTCCGGGTTGGTACACCTTC. It specifies CASSLVPGWYTF.

The chain joins TRBV5-6 to TRBJ2-3; perhaps TRBD2 as D (6 bases). Germline CDR1 reads SGHDT; CDR2 reads YYEEEE. The CDR3 extends over 14 amino acids. Between the trimmed V and J ends, which lost 4 bases and 2 bases, there was a span of 11 bases. CDR3 protein: CASSTRGITDTQYF. The CDR3 coding sequence is TGTGCCAGCAGCACGCGGGGTATCACAGATACGCAGTATTTT.

This clone was picked up a small number of times. The chain is built from TRBV2 and TRBJ2-1, with D hard to call. In germline, CDR1 is SNHLY, CDR2 FYNNEI. This CDR3 region has 14 residues. Trimming shortened V by 5 bases and J by 5 bases, and 13 bases separated the two germline ends. CDR3 coding DNA: TGTGCCAGCAGTCTAATAAGGAGTAACAATGAGCAGTTCTTC. It translates to CASSLIRSNNEQFF.

This sequence joins TRBV5-4 and TRBJ1-1; no clear D gene. CDR1 is SGHNT and CDR2 is YYREEE in the germline V gene (reference sequence). The CDR3 is 14 residues long. Trimming took off 3 bases at V and 5 bases at J, with 14 bases between the two ends. As DNA, the CDR3 is TGTGCCAGCAGCTCGTCTAGTCTAAGGACTGAAGCTTTCTTT. It specifies CASSSSSLRTEAFF.

This clone was detected once. The J gene is TRBJ1-1, the V gene TRBV18; TRBD1 agrees at 12 bases. Looked up from germline, CDR1 is KGHSH and CDR2 is LQKENI. The length of the CDR3 is 16 residues. V lost 1 base, J lost 5 bases, and 5 bases stayed unmatched. The DNA of the CDR3 is TGTGCCAGCTCACCACGGGACAGGGGGCGGGGGACTGAAGCTTTCTTT. Its translation is CASSPRDRGRGTEAFF.

This sequence joins TRBV5-5 and TRBJ1-2; TRBD1 agrees at 8 bases. The CDR3 totals 14 residues. Germline CDR1 reads SGHKS; CDR2 reads YYEKEE (reference sequence). With V trimmed by 2 bases and J by 1 base, 1 base remained unmatched. CDR3 loop: CASSLDRGNYGYTF. CDR3 bases: TGTGCCAGCAGCTTAGACAGGGGTAACTATGGCTACACCTTC. The variable domain in full, completed from reference TRBV5-5 and TRBJ1-2, reads DAGVTQSPTHLIKTRGQQVTLRCSPISGHKSVSWYQQVLGQGPQFIFQYYEKEERGRGNFPDRFSARQFPNYSSELNVNALLLGDSALYLCASSLDRGNYGYTFGSGTRLTVV.

CDR3: CASRRDLAEQFF. The CDR3 DNA sequence: TGTGCCAGCAGAAGGGACTTGGCTGAGCAGTTCTTC. This sequence joins TRBV6-6 and TRBJ2-1, with D possibly matching TRBD2 (6 bases). V was clipped by 6 bases and J by 9 bases, with 12 bases between them. The CDR3 spans 12 residues. Germline loops: CDR1 MNHNY, CDR2 SVGAGI (reference sequence).

This clone was found once. The J gene is TRBJ2-3, the V gene TRBV27, with TRBD2 identical over 8 bases. CDR1 is MNHEY and CDR2 is SMNVEV in the germline V gene (reference sequence). The CDR3 loop spans 16 amino acids. The ends lost 8 bases at V and 6 bases at J; junction bases unmatched: 16. Here the CDR3 DNA reads TGTGCCAGCTGCAACCGGGCGGGGGGAACCCGCGATACGCAGTATTTT. Its translation is CASCNRAGGTRDTQYF.

This clone was observed once. The V gene is TRBV6-2 or TRBV6-3, the J gene TRBJ2-3; D unclear. V lost 2 bases to trimming and J lost 1 base, with 7 bases between them. Germline V gives CDR1 MNHEY, CDR2 SVGEGT. The CDR3 sequence is 14 residues long. CDR3 amino acids: CASSYLRGTDTQYF. Written as DNA, the CDR3 is TGTGCCAGCAGTTACCTGAGAGGCACAGATACGCAGTATTTT.

The chain has TRBV27 and TRBJ1-5; maybe TRBD1 (6 bases). Germline V gene sequence: CDR1 MNHEY, CDR2 SMNVEV (reference sequence). Trimming stripped 3 bases from V and 4 bases from J, with 10 bases between. The CDR3 sequence is 14 residues long. The CDR3 loop reads CASSFLQGNQPQHF. The CDR3 region has the DNA TGTGCCAGCAGTTTTTTACAGGGAAATCAGCCCCAGCATTTT.

The chain has TRBV14 and TRBJ1-6, with 7 bases aligning to TRBD1. Germline values: CDR1 SGHDN, CDR2 FVKESK. The CDR3 loop spans 16 amino acids. V shed 2 bases, J shed 3 bases, and the junction held 4 bases outside the gene matches. The CDR3 protein is CASSQRTGNYNSPLHF. In nucleotides, the CDR3 is TGTGCCAGCAGCCAACGGACAGGAAACTATAATTCACCCCTCCACTTT. Supplemented by reference TRBV14 and TRBJ1-6, the full variable domain reads EAGVTQFPSHSVIEKGQTVTLRCDPISGHDNLYWYRRVMGKEIKFLLHFVKESKQDESGMPNNRFLAERTGGTYSTLKVQPAELEDSGVYFCASSQRTGNYNSPLHFGNGTRLTVT.

The chain couples TRBV4-1 to TRBJ1-2, with a possible D match to TRBD1 (6 bases). Germline CDR1 reads MGHRA; CDR2 reads YSYEKL. V lost 5 bases to trimming and J lost 4 bases, with 17 bases between them. This CDR3 is built from 15 residues. The CDR3 is CASSFGPGEGYGYTF. The CDR3 region has the DNA TGCGCCAGCAGCTTCGGACCAGGGGAGGGCTATGGCTACACCTTC.

This sequence joins TRBV19 and TRBJ2-4, with D maybe TRBD1 (5 bases). V lost 3 bases and J lost 2, with 17 bases in between. Germline V lookup: CDR1 LNHDA, CDR2 SQIVND (reference sequence). This CDR3 has 17 residues. CDR3 in DNA: TGTGCCAGTAGTATTACTCCAGGGATGAATACCAAAAACATTCAGTACTTC. Residues: CASSITPGMNTKNIQYF.

This rearrangement joins TRBV18 to TRBJ1-4; possibly TRBD1 for D (5 bases). Trimming left V 2 bases short and J 4 bases short, with 14 bases between. This CDR3 is built from 16 residues. Germline CDR1 is KGHSH and CDR2 is LQKENI. The CDR3 DNA follows: TGTGCCAGCTCACCATCCCTTCTGGGGGGTAATGAAAAACTGTTTTTT. It translates to CASSPSLLGGNEKLFF.

This clone came up once. V gene TRBV21-1 combines with J gene TRBJ2-3; no DNA check was done on the table's D call, TRBD2. TRBV21-1 counts as a pseudogene. This CDR3 is built from 16 residues. This chain's CDR3 is CASSAKDPSLTDTQYF. CDR3 in DNA: TGTGCCAGCAGCGCGAAAGACCCTAGCCTCACAGATACGCAGTATTTT.

The DNA of the CDR3 is TGTGCCAGCAGTGTCAGTCTCCTTAAGCGCCCTGAGCAGTTCTTC. Translated, it gives CASSVSLLKRPEQFF. The chain uses TRBV2 and TRBJ2-1, with no clear D. Per the germline V gene, CDR1 is SNHLY and CDR2 is FYNNEI. V was pared by 4 bases and J by 9 bases, with 19 bases between. The CDR3 is made up of 15 amino acids.

About this clone: The identical CDR3 is also encoded by other nucleotide sequences in the sample. The V and J genes are TRBV9 and TRBJ1-1; 7 bases are a match to TRBD1. The germline V gene encodes CDR1 SGDLS and CDR2 YYNGEE. The CDR3 consists of 15 residues. Germline trimming cut 5 bases from V and 0 bases from J; bases unmatched to any gene: 7. The CDR3 DNA is TGTGCCAGCAGTCCTAGGACAGGTTTGAACACTGAAGCTTTCTTT. It encodes CASSPRTGLNTEAFF.

The V and J genes are TRBV15 and TRBJ2-7, with D possibly matching TRBD1 (5 bases). The CDR3 extends over 16 amino acids. Germline CDR1 and CDR2: LNHNV and YYDKDF (reference sequence). The V end was cut by 0 bases, the J end by 9 bases, with 21 bases between. DNA of the CDR3: TGTGCCACCAGCAGAGATAGTACAGGACGGACCTTTCGGCAGTACTTC. It translates to CATSRDSTGRTFRQYF.

The rearrangement links TRBV7-9 to TRBJ1-1; TRBD1 might be the D (5 bases). The CDR3 loop spans 15 amino acids. Trimming took 3 bases from V and 0 from J, leaving 11 bases between them. Germline V CDR1 and CDR2: SEHNR, FQNEAQ (reference sequence). CDR3 sequence (DNA): TGTGCCAGCAGCTTGCGTGGGGGGATGAACACTGAAGCTTTCTTT. Amino acids: CASSLRGGMNTEAFF.

The chain employs TRBV2 and TRBJ1-1; 7 nucleotides agree with TRBD1. Germline V CDR1 and CDR2: SNHLY, FYNNEI. The V and J ends lost 5 bases and 1 base, in that order; junction bases with no gene match: 10. The length of the CDR3 is 16 residues. The CDR3 DNA sequence: TGTGCCAGCAGTCAGGCGGACAGGCTCCGGAACACTGAAGCTTTCTTT. Protein: CASSQADRLRNTEAFF.

The genes are TRBV7-2 and TRBJ2-1; TRBD2 matches 8 bases. Trimming at V came to 3 bases and at J to 4 bases, leaving 5 bases not matched to a gene. The CDR3 has 15 residues. CDR1 SGHTA and CDR2 FQGNSA come from the germline V gene. For the CDR3, the DNA is TGTGCCAGCAGCTTGACGAGCGGGGGTTACAATGAGCAGTTCTTC. Encoded protein: CASSLTSGGYNEQFF.